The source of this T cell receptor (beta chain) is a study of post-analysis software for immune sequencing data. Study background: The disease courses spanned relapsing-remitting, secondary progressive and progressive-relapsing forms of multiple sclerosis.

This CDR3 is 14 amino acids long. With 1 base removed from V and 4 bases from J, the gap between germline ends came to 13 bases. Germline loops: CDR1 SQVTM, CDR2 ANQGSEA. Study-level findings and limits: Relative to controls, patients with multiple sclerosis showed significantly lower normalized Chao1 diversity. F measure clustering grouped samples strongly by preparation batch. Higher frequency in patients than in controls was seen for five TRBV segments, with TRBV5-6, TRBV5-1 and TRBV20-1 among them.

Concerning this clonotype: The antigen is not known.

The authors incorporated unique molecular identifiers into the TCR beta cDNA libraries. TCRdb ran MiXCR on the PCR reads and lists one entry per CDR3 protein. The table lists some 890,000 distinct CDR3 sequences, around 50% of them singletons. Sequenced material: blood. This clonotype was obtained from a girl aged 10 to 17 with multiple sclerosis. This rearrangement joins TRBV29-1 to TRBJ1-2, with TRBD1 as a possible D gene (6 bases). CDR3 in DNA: TGCAGCGTTGAAGCCACGACAGGACGCTATGGCTACACCTTC. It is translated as CSVEATTGRYGYTF.